This T cell receptor beta chain was obtained from a study of shared clonotypes between healthy human individuals. As for the study in general: Per-donor plates numbered three CD4 naive, three CD4 memory, two CD8 naive and one CD8 memory.

This clone showed up just a few times. The CDR3 is made up of 14 amino acids. Germline V gives CDR1 SGHTA, CDR2 FQGTGA. Trimming cost V 5 bases and J 0 bases, with 10 bases left between them. Produced via immunoSEQ multiplex PCR; TCRdb's table is partial and in-frame only. The sample shows under 2.5 million clones, 85% to 95% of them seen only once. Input material: naive CD4+ T cells from PBMCs. Subset in this sample: CD45RA+ positively selected. The rearrangement joins TRBV7-3 to TRBJ1-1, with D possibly TRBD1 on 5 matching bases. The TCR comes from a man younger than 35 in good health. Some clones in this sample may be carry-over from other donors' samples. The CDR3 region has the DNA TGTGCCAGCAGCCGGGACGGGATGAACACTGAAGCTTTCTTT. Residues: CASSRDGMNTEAFF.